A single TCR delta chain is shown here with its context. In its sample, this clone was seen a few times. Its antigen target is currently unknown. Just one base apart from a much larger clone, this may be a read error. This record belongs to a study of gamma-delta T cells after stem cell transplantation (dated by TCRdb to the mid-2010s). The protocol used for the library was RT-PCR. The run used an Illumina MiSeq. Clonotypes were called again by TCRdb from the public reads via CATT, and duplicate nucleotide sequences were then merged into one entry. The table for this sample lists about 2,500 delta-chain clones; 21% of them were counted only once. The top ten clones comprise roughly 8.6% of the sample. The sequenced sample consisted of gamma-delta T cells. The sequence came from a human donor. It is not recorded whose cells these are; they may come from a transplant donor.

The CDR3: CACETWGVTAQLFF. The DNA sequence reads TGTGCCTGTGAGACCTGGGGGGTGACAGCACAACTCTTCTTT. The chain was built from TRDV2 and TRDJ2, with 7 junctional bases fitting TRDD3. Unmatched junction bases come to 4, with V trimmed by 4 bases and J by 3 bases. The CDR3 spans 14 residues, from the cysteine through the phenylalanine. Only the CDR3 DNA stays, 42 bases, in frame from base 1. From the germline V gene, CDR1 is GEAIGNYY and CDR2 is EKD.